Described below is a single T cell receptor beta chain sequence and its context. The target of this receptor is not known. Within one base of it there is no much larger clone, and no base qualities were kept. The data were obtained in a study of chemoradiotherapy in HPV16-positive cancers (dated by TCRdb to 2021 to 2024). Background for the entire study: Using functional T-cell assays on cells from a couple of HPV16-positive patients, the researchers defined candidate HPV-specific T-cell clones and common TCR motifs. The study asked whether T-cell immunity against the HPV oncoproteins E6 and E7 changes during chemoradiotherapy and whether it affects survival. The candidate HPV-specific TCRs and motifs were subsequently tracked in TCR repertoires obtained from 65 to 95 patients with HPV-related cancers. The full study reports these points: Only two HPV16-positive patients were used to derive the functional definition of HPV-specific T cells, and the survival association was reported for HPV16-positive patients. In HPV16-positive patients, expansion of HPV-responsive T cells during chemoradiotherapy was associated with improved recurrence-free survival. Expansion of candidate HPV-specific clones and E7-related TCR motifs was observed in the tumor microenvironment during treatment, whereas no such expansion was observed for non-HPV-specific T cells.

Measured from the cysteine to the phenylalanine, the CDR3 is 14 residues long. Only the CDR3 portion is preserved as DNA: 42 bases, with reading frame beginning at the first base. Reading the germline V gene gives CDR1 SGDLS and CDR2 YYNGEE. The germline ends are 9 bases apart after V is trimmed by 3 bases and J by 0 bases. Repertoires were sampled repeatedly over the course of chemoradiotherapy so that clonal expansion in the tumor microenvironment could be followed. Receptors were amplified or captured by the immunoSEQ multiplex PCR assay. Not all clones reach the TCRdb copy of this immuneACCESS table, which keeps in-frame sequences only. Checked studies attribute under half of the gap to unresolved V genes and leave the rest unexplained. Recorded for this sample are about 12,000 clones; around 78% of them occurred a single time. 2% to 2.5% of the sample is held by the ten biggest clonotypes.

This clonotype was sampled from a human donor with HPV-associated anogenital cancer. The V and J genes are TRBV9 and TRBJ1-2; no D gene call is confident. The specimen was obtained from a patient who underwent chemoradiotherapy. The DNA sequence is TGTGCCAGCAGCGAGGCAATAGCTAACTATGGCTACACCTTC. It is translated as CASSEAIANYGYTF.